This T cell receptor (beta chain) was sequenced during a study of blood T cell repertoires in COVID-19. Germline V lookup: CDR1 SQVTM, CDR2 ANQGSEA. V dropped 4 bases and J dropped 4 bases, with 13 bases sitting between them. This CDR3 region has 13 residues. As processed by the authors: The authors estimated nucleated cell counts from reference gene primer amplification. This table comes from immunoSEQ multiplex PCR, and its TCRdb copy is limited to in-frame clones, with some not included. V and J calls plus clone size are reproduced from that table; the DNA served to infer D and trimming. The sample shows 250,000 or so clones, 87% of them seen only once.

The TCR comes from a woman in her forties who had recovered from COVID-19. The source material was peripheral blood. This chain links TRBV29-1 with TRBJ1-1; D not resolved. CDR3 nucleotide sequence: TGCAGCGTTGCGACGGAGGGAGGCACTGAAGCTTTCTTT. Amino acids: CSVATEGGTEAFF.